Below are 25 T cell receptor beta chains sequenced from a single sample in a study of response to subunit inactivated influenza vaccine. Each CDR3 protein is one row after TCRdb ran MiXCR on the RT-PCR reads. In the table there are fewer than 600,000 distinct CDR3 sequences, approximately 7.3% of which are singletons. The starting material was PBMCs from blood, obtained approximately 25 months after vaccination. Source of these receptors: a man in his fifties or sixties who received an inactivated influenza vaccine.

This clonotype was seen many times. J is TRBJ2-1 and V is TRBV27; 11 nucleotides agree with TRBD2. This CDR3 has 16 residues. Germline CDR1 MNHEY, CDR2 SMNVEV (reference sequence). V lost 5 bases, J lost 5 bases, and 8 bases stayed unmatched. CDR3 nucleotide sequence: TGTGCCAGCAGTGCCGCGGGACTAGCGGCTCACAATGAGCAGTTCTTC. Amino acids: CASSAAGLAAHNEQFF.

V usage is TRBV10-3 and J usage is TRBJ1-5; tentative D call: TRBD1 (5 bases). V was trimmed by 2 bases and J by 6 bases, leaving 11 bases between them. Germline V CDR1 and CDR2: ENHRY, SYGVKD. This CDR3 region has 14 residues. The CDR3 DNA reads as TGTGCCATCAGTGAGCTAGGGGAGGGTCAGCCCCAGCATTTT. Protein sequence: CAISELGEGQPQHF.

The rearrangement joins TRBV9 to TRBJ2-7; the D gene could be TRBD1 or TRBD2 (7 bases each). Germline values: CDR1 SGDLS, CDR2 YYNGEE. There are 15 residues in the CDR3. Trimming removed 4 bases from V and 0 bases from J, with 14 bases in between. The CDR3 DNA sequence: TGTGCCAGCAGCTCCAGGGGGGGGAGCTCCTACGAGCAGTACTTC. Translated: CASSSRGGSSYEQYF.

This clonotype was recorded a few times. This chain uses TRBV7-8 with TRBJ2-5; D perhaps matches TRBD2 (5 bases). Germline CDR1 and CDR2: SGHVS and FQNEAQ. CDR3 length equals 15 residues. Trimming stripped 5 bases from V and 4 bases from J, with 17 bases between. CDR3 nucleotides: TGTGCCAGCAGCCTAAAAAGACTACGTCGAGAGACCCAGTACTTC. Translating it yields CASSLKRLRRETQYF.

In this sample, this clonotype turned up a few times. The V and J genes are TRBV20-1 and TRBJ2-7; 9 nucleotides match TRBD1. The CDR3 runs to 15 residues. Trimming cost V 3 bases and J 5 bases; bases outside gene matches: 11. The germline V gene has CDR1 DFQATT and CDR2 SNEGSKA (reference sequence). The CDR3 nucleotides read TGCAGTGCTAGGGACCCGGGACAGGGTATGAACGAGCAGTACTTC. It translates to CSARDPGQGMNEQYF.

The chain links TRBV6-2 or TRBV6-3 to TRBJ2-2; D may be TRBD2 (7 bases). The germline CDR1 and CDR2 sequences are MNHEY and SVGEGT. V was trimmed by 0 bases and J by 5 bases, leaving 22 bases between them. CDR3 length: 19 amino acids. The CDR3, as DNA: TGTGCCAGCAGTTACTCGACGAAGAGGGGGGGCCGATTTACCGGGGAGCTGTTTTTT. It encodes CASSYSTKRGGRFTGELFF.

This clonotype turned up a few times. V and J are TRBV9 and TRBJ2-1; TRBD2 aligns across 11 bases. Unmatched junction bases numbered 5, after V lost 0 bases and J lost 6 bases. The CDR3 extends over 16 amino acids. Looked up from germline, CDR1 is SGDLS and CDR2 is YYNGEE. Written as DNA, the CDR3 is TGTGCCAGCAGCGTAGAACTAGCGGGGGCAGGCAATGAGCAGTTCTTC. This encodes CASSVELAGAGNEQFF.

This clonotype has only a few counts. This chain joins TRBV7-2 and TRBJ2-2; no firm D call. Germline CDR1 reads SGHTA; CDR2 reads FQGNSA. The length of the CDR3 is 14 residues. Trimming took 6 bases from V and 0 from J, leaving 8 bases between them. The CDR3, as DNA: TGTGCCAGCAGGTATCAGGCGAACACCGGGGAGCTGTTTTTT. Residues: CASRYQANTGELFF.

As DNA, the CDR3 is TGCGCCAGCAGCTTGGATCCCCAGGGGGCGCGGGCTTTCTTT. It specifies CASSLDPQGARAFF. The chain combines TRBV5-1 with TRBJ1-1, with 8 bases lining up with TRBD1. In germline, CDR1 is SGHRS, CDR2 YFSETQ. The CDR3 extends over 14 amino acids. Trimming took 0 bases from V and 11 from J; bases not matched to a gene: 9.

This clonotype came up a few times. V usage is TRBV27 and J usage is TRBJ2-7, with D possibly TRBD2 on 5 matching bases. The germline V gene has CDR1 MNHEY and CDR2 SMNVEV (reference sequence). V was cut by 4 bases and J by 4 bases, with 17 bases left in between. The CDR3 totals 15 residues. The CDR3 DNA reads as TGTGCCAGCAGTTCCGGAGGACCCCTAGATTACGAGCAGTACTTC. This gives the protein CASSSGGPLDYEQYF.

This rearrangement joins TRBV27 to TRBJ2-5, with 9 nucleotides matching TRBD1. This CDR3 is 13 amino acids long. V was pared by 8 bases and J by 4 bases, with 5 bases of the junction left unmatched. Germline V gene data show CDR1 as MNHEY and CDR2 as SMNVEV (reference sequence). The CDR3 here is CASATGGGETQYF. The CDR3 DNA sequence: TGTGCCAGCGCAACAGGGGGCGGAGAGACCCAGTACTTC.

This chain uses TRBV20-1 with TRBJ2-7; no firm D call. V lost 4 bases and J 5 bases, leaving 18 bases between the germline ends. The CDR3 runs to 14 residues. In germline, CDR1 is DFQATT, CDR2 SNEGSKA (reference sequence). CDR3 loop: CSAMSRPSVDEQYF. The DNA of the CDR3 is TGCAGTGCTATGTCAAGACCCTCTGTCGACGAGCAGTACTTC.

CDR3 sequence: CASSPGGLTPPYEQYF. The CDR3 DNA is TGTGCCAGCAGTCCGGGGGGACTAACGCCGCCCTACGAGCAGTACTTC. The chain is built from TRBV28 and TRBJ2-7, with 7 bases identical to TRBD2. The trim removed 5 bases at V and 2 bases at J, leaving 12 bases unmatched. Germline CDR1 MDHEN, CDR2 SYDVKM. This CDR3 has 16 amino acids.

This chain's CDR3 is CASSLARGLNSPLHF. The DNA of the CDR3 is TGTGCCAGCAGTTTAGCTCGGGGCCTAAATTCACCCCTCCACTTT. The J gene is TRBJ1-6, the V gene TRBV28; tentative D call: TRBD1 (5 bases). This CDR3 has 15 amino acids. Germline V gene lookup returns CDR1 MDHEN and CDR2 SYDVKM. The V gene lost 2 bases and the J gene lost 7 bases, with 12 bases spanning the gap.

V gene TRBV20-1 combines with J gene TRBJ2-5, with 10 bases aligning to TRBD1. V lost 8 bases, J lost 5 bases, and 23 bases stayed unmatched. Germline V gene lookup returns CDR1 DFQATT and CDR2 SNEGSKA (reference sequence). This CDR3 has 18 amino acids. The CDR3 bases are TGCAGTCCTCGGGGACAGGGGATTATCCAACCCTTCAGGGAGACCCAGTACTTC. Protein product: CSPRGQGIIQPFRETQYF.

Many counts were recorded for this clonotype. This chain uses TRBV7-9 with TRBJ1-4; D ambiguous. V lost 0 bases to trimming and J lost 4 bases, with 9 bases between them. The germline CDR1 and CDR2 sequences are SEHNR and FQNEAQ (reference sequence). The CDR3 loop spans 15 amino acids. CDR3 residues: CASSLAETVNEKLFF. For the CDR3, the DNA is TGTGCCAGCAGCTTAGCAGAGACGGTTAATGAAAAACTGTTTTTT.

This clonotype was picked up a small number of times. The genes are TRBV20-1 and TRBJ1-5, with a tentative D call TRBD1 (6 bases). With 2 bases removed from V and 4 bases from J, the gap between germline ends came to 9 bases. Germline values: CDR1 DFQATT, CDR2 SNEGSKA (reference sequence). This CDR3 spans 13 amino acids. CDR3 sequence: CSARRGKNQPQHF. CDR3 in DNA: TGCAGTGCTAGAAGGGGGAAGAATCAGCCCCAGCATTTT.

The gene calls are TRBV2 and TRBJ1-1; D is unclear. This CDR3 is 14 amino acids long. The germline V and J ends were trimmed by 8 bases and 3 bases, with 16 bases remaining between them. CDR1 and CDR2 (germline): SNHLY, FYNNEI. The CDR3 spells CASHRSPWDTEAFF. The CDR3 region has the DNA TGTGCCAGCCATCGGAGTCCATGGGACACTGAAGCTTTCTTT.

The table lists this clonotype with a few counts. The chain carries TRBV3-1 and TRBJ2-2; maybe TRBD1 (5 bases). The ends were cut back, 8 bases at V and 1 base at J, with 11 bases in the middle. The CDR3 is 14 residues long. Looked up from germline, CDR1 is LGHDT and CDR2 is YNNKEL (reference sequence). CDR3 DNA sequence: TGTGCCAGCCGCACAACAGGGAACACCGGGGAGCTGTTTTTT. This encodes CASRTTGNTGELFF.

This clonotype was seen at least ten times. This chain joins TRBV12-3 or TRBV12-4 and TRBJ2-7; TRBD1 agrees at 8 bases. With 6 bases clipped from V and 0 bases from J, the junction kept 7 bases outside the gene matches. This CDR3 has 15 residues. The CDR3 bases are TGTGCCAGCAGCATGGGACAGGCGAGCTCCTACGAGCAGTACTTC. Protein sequence: CASSMGQASSYEQYF.

In its sample, this clonotype was seen many times. V is TRBV6-5 and J is TRBJ1-2, with 8 bases fitting TRBD1. With V trimmed by 6 bases and J by 4 bases, 19 bases remained unmatched. Germline CDR1 MNHEY, CDR2 SVGAGI. The CDR3 sequence is 18 residues long. The CDR3 spells CASSPTVLGTGYFYGYTF. The CDR3 DNA follows: TGTGCCAGCAGCCCCACGGTGCTGGGGACAGGCTACTTCTATGGCTACACCTTC.

This rearrangement joins TRBV11-1 to TRBJ2-3, with TRBD2 identical over 7 bases. Germline CDR1 is SGHAT and CDR2 is FQDESV (reference sequence). After removal of 1 base from V and 14 bases from J, the junction contained 6 bases not matched to a gene. The CDR3 is 12 residues long. The CDR3: CASSLEGRASYF. The CDR3, as DNA: TGTGCCAGCAGCTTAGAAGGGAGGGCCTCGTATTTT.

The chain is built from TRBV4-2 and TRBJ2-3; no definite D call. Germline values: CDR1 LGHNA, CDR2 YNFKEQ. The CDR3 loop spans 17 amino acids. The V end lost 0 bases, the J end lost 0 bases, and 13 bases lay between the germline ends. The CDR3 bases are TGTGCCAGCAGCCAAGATCCGGGTAGACCTAGCACAGATACGCAGTATTTT. Translating gives CASSQDPGRPSTDTQYF.

This clonotype was seen repeatedly, ten times or more. The gene calls are TRBV20-1 and TRBJ2-5; D is unresolved. Trimming took 1 base from V and 6 from J, leaving 3 bases between them. Per the germline V gene, CDR1 is DFQATT and CDR2 is SNEGSKA (reference sequence). The CDR3 covers 10 residues. As DNA, the CDR3 is TGCAGTGCTAGAGGGCAGACCCAGTACTTC. This gives the protein CSARGQTQYF.

This clonotype has only a few counts. This rearrangement joins TRBV5-1 to TRBJ2-1; unclear D gene. The CDR3 has 14 amino acids. The V gene's germline CDR1 is SGHRS and CDR2 YFSETQ. Trimming stripped 1 base from V and 6 bases from J, with 11 bases between. This CDR3 reads CASSLPADPNEQFF. The CDR3 bases are TGCGCCAGCAGCTTGCCGGCAGATCCCAATGAGCAGTTCTTC.